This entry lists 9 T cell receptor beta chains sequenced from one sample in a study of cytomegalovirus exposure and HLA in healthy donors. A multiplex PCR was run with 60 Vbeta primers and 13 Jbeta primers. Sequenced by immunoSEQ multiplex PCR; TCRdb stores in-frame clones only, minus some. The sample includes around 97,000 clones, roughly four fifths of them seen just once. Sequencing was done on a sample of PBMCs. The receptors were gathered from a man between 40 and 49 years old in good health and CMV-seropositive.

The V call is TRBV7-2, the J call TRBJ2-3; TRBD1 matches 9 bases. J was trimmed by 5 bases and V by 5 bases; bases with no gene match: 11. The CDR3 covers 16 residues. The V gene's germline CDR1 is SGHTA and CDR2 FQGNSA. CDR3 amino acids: CASSHRQGVSIDTQYF. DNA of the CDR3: TGTGCCAGCAGCCATCGACAGGGGGTTTCCATAGATACGCAGTATTTT.

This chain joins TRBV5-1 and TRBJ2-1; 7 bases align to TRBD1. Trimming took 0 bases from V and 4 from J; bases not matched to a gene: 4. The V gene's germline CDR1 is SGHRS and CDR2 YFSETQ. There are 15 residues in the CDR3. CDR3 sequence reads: CASSLGTGIYNEQFF. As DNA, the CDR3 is TGCGCCAGCAGCTTGGGGACAGGTATATACAATGAGCAGTTCTTC.

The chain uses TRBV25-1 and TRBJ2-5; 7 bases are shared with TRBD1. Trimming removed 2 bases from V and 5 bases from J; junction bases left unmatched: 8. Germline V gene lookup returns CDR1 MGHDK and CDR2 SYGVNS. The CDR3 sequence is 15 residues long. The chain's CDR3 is CASSEAGGLGETQYF. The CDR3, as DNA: TGTGCCAGCAGTGAAGCAGGGGGTTTGGGGGAGACCCAGTACTTC.

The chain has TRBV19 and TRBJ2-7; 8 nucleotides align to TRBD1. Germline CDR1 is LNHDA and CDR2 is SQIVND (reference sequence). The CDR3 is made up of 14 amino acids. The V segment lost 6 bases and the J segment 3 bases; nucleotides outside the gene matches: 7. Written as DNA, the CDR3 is TGTGCCAGTAGCTACAGGGGGAGGAACTACGAGCAGTACTTC. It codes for CASSYRGRNYEQYF. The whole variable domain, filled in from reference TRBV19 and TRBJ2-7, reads DGGITQSPKYLFRKEGQNVTLSCEQNLNHDAMYWYRQDPGQGLRLIYYSQIVNDFQKGDIAEGYSVSREKKESFPLTVTSAQKNPTAFYLCASSYRGRNYEQYFGPGTRLTVT.

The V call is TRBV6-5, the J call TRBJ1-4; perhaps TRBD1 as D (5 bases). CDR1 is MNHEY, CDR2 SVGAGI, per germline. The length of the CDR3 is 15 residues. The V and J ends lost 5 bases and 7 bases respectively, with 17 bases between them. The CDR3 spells CASSKDTMAAEKLFF. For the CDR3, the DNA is TGTGCCAGCAGTAAGGACACCATGGCGGCTGAAAAACTGTTTTTT.

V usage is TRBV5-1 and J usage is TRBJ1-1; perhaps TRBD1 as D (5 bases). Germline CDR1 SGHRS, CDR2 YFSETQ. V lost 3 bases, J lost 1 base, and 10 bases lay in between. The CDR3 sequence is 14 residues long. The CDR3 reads CASSWGDGNTEAFF. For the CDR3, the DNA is TGCGCCAGCAGCTGGGGGGACGGGAACACTGAAGCTTTCTTT.

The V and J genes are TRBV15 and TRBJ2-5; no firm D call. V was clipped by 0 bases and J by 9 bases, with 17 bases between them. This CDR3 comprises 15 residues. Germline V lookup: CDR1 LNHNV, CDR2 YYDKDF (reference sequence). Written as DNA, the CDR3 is TGTGCCACCAGCAGAGATCCCCCCCCAGACTCGGCCCAGTACTTC. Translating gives CATSRDPPPDSAQYF.

DNA for the CDR3: TGCGCCACCTTAGACAGGGACCATTTTAAGACCCAGTACTTC. This codes for CATLDRDHFKTQYF. This chain links TRBV10-1 with TRBJ2-5, with 7 bases identical to TRBD1. V shed 10 bases and J 6 bases; nucleotides not matched to a gene: 14. Germline V gives CDR1 WNHNN, CDR2 SYGVQD (reference sequence). CDR3 size: 14 residues.

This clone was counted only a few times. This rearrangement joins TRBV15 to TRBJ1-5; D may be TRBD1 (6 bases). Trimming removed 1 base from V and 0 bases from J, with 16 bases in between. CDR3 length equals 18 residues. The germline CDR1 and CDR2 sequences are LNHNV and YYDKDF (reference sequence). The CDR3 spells CATSRVERGGYSNQPQHF. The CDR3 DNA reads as TGTGCCACCAGCAGAGTGGAAAGGGGGGGGTATAGCAATCAGCCCCAGCATTTT. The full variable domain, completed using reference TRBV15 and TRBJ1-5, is DAMVIQNPRYQVTQFGKPVTLSCSQTLNHNVMYWYQQKSSQAPKLLFHYYDKDFNNEADTPDNFQSRRPNTSFCFLDIRSPGLGDTAMYLCATSRVERGGYSNQPQHFGDGTRLSIL.